This entry lists 6 T cell receptor beta chains sequenced from one sample in a study of T-cell reconstitution after alpha-beta-depleted transplantation in children (dated by TCRdb to about 2016). Libraries were made using PCR. The instrument was an Illumina HiSeq 2500. To normalize quantification of the TCRbeta repertoire, the TCR libraries were built with molecular barcoding that relied on unique molecular identifiers. TCRdb passed the public sequencing reads through fastp at Q25 and MiXCR, retaining productive beta sequences. Each CDR3 protein appears once, grouped with its most common genes and DNA. The sample records some 490,000 distinct CDR3 sequences, about 12% of which are singletons. Jointly, the top ten make up 5% to 6% of the sample. Here the sequenced sample was PBMCs from the stem cell graft donor, taken from the stem cell graft. These receptors came from a human donor who donated a stem cell graft to a child with combined immunodeficiency.

This clonotype was picked up many times. V is TRBV10-3 and J is TRBJ2-1, with 7 bases identical to TRBD1. V trimming: 3 bases; J trimming: 0 bases; junction bases outside the gene matches: 8. The CDR3 covers 17 residues. The germline CDR1 and CDR2 sequences are ENHRY and SYGVKD. This CDR3 is CAISDLDRPSSYNEQFF. In nucleotides, the CDR3 is TGTGCCATCAGTGACCTGGACAGGCCGAGCTCCTACAATGAGCAGTTCTTC.

The rearrangement uses TRBV20-1 and TRBJ2-1; 8 bases match TRBD2. After removal of 5 bases from V and 6 bases from J, the junction contained 9 bases not matched to a gene. CDR1 is DFQATT, CDR2 SNEGSKA, per germline (reference sequence). The CDR3 consists of 14 residues. CDR3 sequence: CSAPWGLGFNEQFF. DNA for the CDR3: TGCAGTGCTCCGTGGGGACTAGGGTTCAATGAGCAGTTCTTC.

The chain is built from TRBV12-3 or TRBV12-4 and TRBJ2-1; D uncertain. V shed 6 bases and J shed 13 bases, with 22 bases lying between them. The CDR3 totals 14 residues. The CDR3 DNA is TGTGCCAGCAGGCCCGGAGTGCCCCCGTATACCCAGTTCTTC. It is translated as CASRPGVPPYTQFF.

This clonotype was seen ten or more times. The chain uses TRBV7-3 and TRBJ2-2; possibly TRBD1 or TRBD2 for D (6 bases each). The CDR3 has 14 amino acids. V lost 8 bases to trimming and J lost 2 bases, with 12 bases between them. From germline, CDR1 is SGHTA and CDR2 FQGTGA. This CDR3 reads CASASGANTGELFF. In DNA form, the CDR3 reads TGTGCCAGCGCCTCGGGGGCTAACACCGGGGAGCTGTTTTTT.

This clonotype was observed many times. V and J are TRBV28 and TRBJ2-7, with 7 bases matching TRBD2. From germline, CDR1 is MDHEN and CDR2 SYDVKM. V shed 5 bases, J shed 3 bases, and the junction held 16 bases outside the gene matches. The length of the CDR3 is 17 residues. Here the CDR3 DNA reads TGTGCCAGCAGTCCAACAATTGGGACTACGACACTCTACGAGCAGTACTTC. This codes for CASSPTIGTTTLYEQYF.

The V gene is TRBV9, the J gene TRBJ2-3; perhaps D is TRBD1 or TRBD2 (5 bases each). V lost 5 bases, J lost 4 bases, and 17 bases lay in between. Germline lookup yields CDR1 SGDLS and CDR2 YYNGEE. The CDR3 extends over 15 amino acids. The CDR3 bases are TGTGCCAGCAGAATGGGGGACGGCTCTGCAGATACGCAGTATTTT. The encoded protein is CASRMGDGSADTQYF.